This T cell receptor beta chain was documented in a study of read filtering for tumor transcriptome and immune sequencing. About the study: Among patients, approximately 17 were male and more than 13 female, aged about 40 to 90 (mean approximately 60). TCR-mapped reads were about 3.5 to 10.27 million with IR-seq versus roughly 80 to 1,300 with RNA-seq.

The table lists this clonotype with many counts. Its antigen is still unknown. The CDR3 consists of 11 residues. Germline V gene lookup returns CDR1 SNHLY and CDR2 FYNNEI. With 8 bases removed from V and 4 bases from J, the gap between germline ends came to 8 bases. This library used roughly 430 ng RNA and molecular barcoded adaptors spanning alpha/delta and beta/gamma chains. TCRdb reprocessed the reads via MiXCR and lists one record per CDR3 protein. Of 20,000 to 25,000 distinct CDR3 sequences in the sample, roughly 13% are singletons; the top ten hold about 59%. General observations from the study: Correlation between methods rose after single-read clonotypes were removed. Approximately 80% of IR-seq clonotypes had one read, totaling about 3.3% of reads; RNA-seq: about 70% and 40%.

V and J are TRBV2 and TRBJ1-1; D is unclear. This receptor was identified in a donor aged 40 or over with multiple myeloma. The material sequenced was a population of CD138-negative cells sorted from bone marrow. The CDR3 sequence: CASPTGTEAFF. The CDR3 DNA reads TGTGCCAGCCCGACGGGCACTGAAGCTTTCTTT.